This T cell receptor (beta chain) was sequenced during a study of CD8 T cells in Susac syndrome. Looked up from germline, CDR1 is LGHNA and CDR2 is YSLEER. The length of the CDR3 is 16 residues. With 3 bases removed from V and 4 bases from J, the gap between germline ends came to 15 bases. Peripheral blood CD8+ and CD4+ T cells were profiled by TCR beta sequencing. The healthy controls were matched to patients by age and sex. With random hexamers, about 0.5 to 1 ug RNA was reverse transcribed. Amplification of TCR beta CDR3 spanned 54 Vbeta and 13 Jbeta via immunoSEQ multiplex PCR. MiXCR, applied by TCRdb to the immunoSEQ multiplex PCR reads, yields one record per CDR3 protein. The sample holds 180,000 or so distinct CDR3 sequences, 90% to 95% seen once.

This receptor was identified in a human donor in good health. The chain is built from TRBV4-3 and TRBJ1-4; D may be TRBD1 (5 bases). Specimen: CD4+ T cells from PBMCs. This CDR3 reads CASSQGSQGDNEKLFF. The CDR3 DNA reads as TGCGCCAGCAGCCAGGGTTCTCAGGGTGATAATGAAAAACTGTTTTTT.